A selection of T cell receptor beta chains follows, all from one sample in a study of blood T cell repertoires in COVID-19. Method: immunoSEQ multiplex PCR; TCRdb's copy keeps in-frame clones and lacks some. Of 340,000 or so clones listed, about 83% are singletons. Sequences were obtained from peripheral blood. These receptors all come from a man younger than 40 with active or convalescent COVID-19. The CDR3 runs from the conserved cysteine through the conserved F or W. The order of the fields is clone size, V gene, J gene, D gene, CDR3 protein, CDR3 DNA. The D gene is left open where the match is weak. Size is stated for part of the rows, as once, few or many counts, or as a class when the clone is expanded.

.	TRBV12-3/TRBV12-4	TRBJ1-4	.	CASSPQGYEKLFF	TGTGCCAGCAGTCCGCAGGGTTATGAAAAACTGTTTTTT
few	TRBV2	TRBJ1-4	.	CASTSLNEKLFF	TGTGCCAGCACAAGCCTTAATGAAAAACTGTTTTTT
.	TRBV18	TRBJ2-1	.	CASWNPRDIYNEQFF	TGTGCCAGCTGGAACCCGCGGGATATTTACAATGAGCAGTTCTTC
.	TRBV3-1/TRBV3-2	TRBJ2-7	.	CASSLTRGSYEQYF	TGTGCCAGCAGCCTAACCCGGGGCTCCTACGAGCAGTACTTC
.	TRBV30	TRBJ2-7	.	CAWSTSSYEQYF	TGTGCCTGGAGTACTAGCTCCTACGAGCAGTACTTC
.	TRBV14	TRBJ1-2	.	CASSKRGGNYGYTF	TGTGCCAGCAGCAAGAGAGGGGGTAACTATGGCTACACCTTC
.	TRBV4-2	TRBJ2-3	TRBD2	CASSQGASGTDTQYF	TGTGCCAGCAGCCAAGGGGCTAGCGGGACAGATACGCAGTATTTT
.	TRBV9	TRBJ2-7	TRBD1	CASSVAPGQSYEQYF	TGTGCCAGCAGCGTAGCTCCGGGACAGTCCTACGAGCAGTACTTC
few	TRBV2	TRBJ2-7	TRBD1	CASSEGQGEYEQYF	TGTGCCAGCAGTGAGGGACAGGGGGAATACGAGCAGTACTTC
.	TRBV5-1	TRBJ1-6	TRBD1	CASSYITGGAPLHF	TGCGCCAGCAGCTACATCACAGGGGGCGCACCCCTCCACTTT
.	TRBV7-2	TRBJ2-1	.	CASSYYGDSGYNEQFF	TGTGCCAGCAGCTATTACGGGGACTCGGGTTACAATGAGCAGTTCTTC
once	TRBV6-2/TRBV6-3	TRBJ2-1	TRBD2	CASSYSRGNYNEQFF	TGTGCCAGCAGTTACTCGCGGGGGAACTACAATGAGCAGTTCTTC
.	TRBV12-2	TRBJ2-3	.	CASRLAIKRLAISTDTQYF	TGTGCAAGTCGCTTAGCGATAAAGAGACTAGCAATAAGCACAGATACGCAGTATTTT
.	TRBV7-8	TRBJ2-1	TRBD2	CASSFNSGSFHNEQFF	TGTGCCAGCAGCTTTAATAGCGGGAGTTTTCACAATGAGCAGTTCTTC
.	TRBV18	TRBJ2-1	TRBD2	CASSPEGLAGYNEQFF	TGTGCCAGCTCACCTGAGGGACTAGCGGGTTACAATGAGCAGTTCTTC
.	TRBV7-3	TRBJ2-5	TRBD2	CASSKGPGGEKETQYF	TGTGCCAGCAGCAAGGGTCCGGGGGGAGAGAAAGAGACCCAGTACTTC
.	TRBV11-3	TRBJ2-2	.	CASSQGGELFF	TGTGCCAGCAGCCAGGGCGGGGAGCTGTTTTTT
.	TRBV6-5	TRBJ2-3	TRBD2	CASSYSVSGGADTQYF	TGTGCCAGCAGTTACTCGGTTAGCGGGGGGGCGGATACGCAGTATTTT
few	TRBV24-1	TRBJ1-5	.	CATSDLSGNQPQHF	TGTGCCACCAGTGATTTGTCAGGAAATCAGCCCCAGCATTTT
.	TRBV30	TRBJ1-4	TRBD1	CAWRRDRVREKLFF	TGTGCCTGGAGAAGAGACAGGGTCAGGGAAAAACTGTTTTTT
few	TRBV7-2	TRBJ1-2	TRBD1	CASSLRGQANYGYTF	TGTGCCAGCAGCCTTCGAGGACAGGCCAACTATGGCTACACCTTC
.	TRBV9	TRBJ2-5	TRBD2	CASSPGTSGGAYQETQYF	TGTGCCAGCAGCCCCGGGACTAGCGGGGGCGCGTACCAAGAGACCCAGTACTTC
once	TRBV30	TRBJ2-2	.	CACHYLSAGELFF	TGTGCCTGCCATTACTTGTCCGCCGGGGAGCTGTTTTTT
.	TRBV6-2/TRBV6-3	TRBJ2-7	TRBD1	CASSYSGQVRVGEQYF	TGTGCCAGCAGTTACTCCGGACAGGTCAGAGTTGGGGAGCAGTACTTC
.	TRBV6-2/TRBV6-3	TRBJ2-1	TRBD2	CASSHPGLAEIRYNEQFF	TGTGCCAGCAGTCACCCGGGACTAGCGGAGATTCGCTACAATGAGCAGTTCTTC
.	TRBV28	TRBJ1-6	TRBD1	CASKNGQGAAKYNSPLHF	TGTGCCAGCAAAAACGGGCAGGGGGCCGCAAAATATAATTCACCCCTCCACTTT
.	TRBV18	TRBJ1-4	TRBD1	CASSPRGLDEKLFF	TGTGCCAGCTCACCAAGGGGGCTTGATGAAAAACTGTTTTTT
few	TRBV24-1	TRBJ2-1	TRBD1	CATSDPGQGTREQFF	TGTGCCACCAGTGACCCGGGACAGGGGACGCGCGAGCAGTTCTTC
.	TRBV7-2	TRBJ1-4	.	CASSKRTGEKLFF	TGTGCCAGCAGCAAGAGGACGGGGGAAAAACTGTTTTTT
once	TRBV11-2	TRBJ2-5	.	CASSSSRETQYF	TGTGCCAGCAGCTCGTCGCGGGAGACCCAGTACTTC
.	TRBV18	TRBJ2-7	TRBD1	CASSKTGERGYEQYF	TGTGCCAGCTCAAAGACAGGGGAGAGAGGCTACGAGCAGTACTTC
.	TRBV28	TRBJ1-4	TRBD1	CASRGNRGATNEKLFF	TGTGCCAGCAGAGGGAACAGGGGAGCAACTAATGAAAAACTGTTTTTT
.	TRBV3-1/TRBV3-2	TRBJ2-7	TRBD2	CASSQDIAGGFYEQYF	TGTGCCAGCAGCCAAGATATTGCGGGGGGGTTCTACGAGCAGTACTTC
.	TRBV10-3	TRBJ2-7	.	CAISGWRGEQYF	TGTGCCATCAGTGGCTGGAGGGGCGAGCAGTACTTC
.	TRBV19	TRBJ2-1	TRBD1	CASSNLQGALVRAQFF	TGTGCCAGTAGTAACCTACAGGGGGCCCTTGTTCGGGCGCAGTTCTTC
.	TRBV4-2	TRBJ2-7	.	CASSQDYKTGYEQYF	TGTGCCAGCAGCCAAGATTATAAGACAGGCTACGAGCAGTACTTC
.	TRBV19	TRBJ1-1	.	CASSSRGKAFF	TGTGCCAGTAGTTCCCGGGGGAAAGCTTTCTTT
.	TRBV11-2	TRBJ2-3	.	CASSSGGLRTDTQYF	TGTGCCAGCAGTTCCGGGGGACTCCGCACAGATACGCAGTATTTT
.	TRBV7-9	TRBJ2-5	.	CASSLVRGRETQYF	TGTGCCAGCAGCTTAGTCAGGGGCCGGGAGACCCAGTACTTC
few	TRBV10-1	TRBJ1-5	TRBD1	CASRGDRVTIYSNQPQHF	TGCGCCAGCAGAGGAGACAGGGTTACGATTTATAGCAATCAGCCCCAGCATTTT
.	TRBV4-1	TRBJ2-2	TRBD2	CASSRKPGRGATGELFF	TGCGCCAGCAGCCGGAAACCGGGGCGGGGGGCGACCGGGGAGCTGTTTTTT
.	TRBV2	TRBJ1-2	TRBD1	CASSPDRVGYTF	TGTGCCAGCAGTCCCGACAGGGTCGGCTACACCTTC
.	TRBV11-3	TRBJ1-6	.	CASSLVVMEPLHF	TGTGCCAGCAGCTTAGTAGTGATGGAGCCCCTCCACTTT
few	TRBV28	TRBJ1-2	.	CASSPPGWIYGYTF	TGTGCCAGCAGTCCGCCGGGGTGGATCTATGGCTACACCTTC
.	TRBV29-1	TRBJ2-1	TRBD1	CSVGGQDEQFF	TGCAGCGTTGGAGGACAGGATGAGCAGTTCTTC
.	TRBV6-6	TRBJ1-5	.	CASSYWQVDQPQHF	TGTGCCAGCAGTTACTGGCAGGTCGATCAGCCCCAGCATTTT
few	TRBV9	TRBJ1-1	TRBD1	CASSGWDRGTEAFF	TGTGCCAGCAGCGGGTGGGACAGGGGAACTGAAGCTTTCTTT
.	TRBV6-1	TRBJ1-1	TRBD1	CASSEEEGAAEAFF	TGTGCCAGCAGTGAAGAGGAGGGGGCCGCTGAAGCTTTCTTT
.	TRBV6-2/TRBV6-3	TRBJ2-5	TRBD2	CASSPHRLAGGQETQYF	TGTGCCAGCAGCCCTCACCGACTAGCGGGGGGACAAGAGACCCAGTACTTC
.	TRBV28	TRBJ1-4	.	CASSFQGRGIFF	TGTGCCAGCAGTTTCCAGGGGAGGGGGATTTTTTTT
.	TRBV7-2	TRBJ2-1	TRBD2	CASSASGSSYNEQFF	TGTGCCAGCAGCGCTAGCGGGAGTTCCTACAATGAGCAGTTCTTC
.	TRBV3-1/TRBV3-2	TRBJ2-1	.	CASSQDLPDEQFF	TGTGCCAGCAGCCAAGATCTACCGGATGAGCAGTTCTTC
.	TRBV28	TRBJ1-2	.	CASDRQERYGYTF	TGTGCCAGCGACCGGCAAGAGCGATATGGCTACACCTTC